A single sample is the source of the 10 T cell receptor beta chains below, sequenced in a study of cytomegalovirus exposure and HLA in healthy donors. The primer mix had 60 Vbeta and 13 Jbeta primers. Assay: immunoSEQ multiplex PCR; the TCRdb copy retains only in-frame clones and omits some. The data show about 190,000 clones, about nine tenths seen once. The sample comprised PBMCs. The source of these receptors is a boy aged 2 to 10 in good health and CMV-seronegative.

V is TRBV30 and J is TRBJ1-2, with no clear D. V gave up 3 bases and J gave up 9 bases, with 11 bases separating them. Germline CDR1 reads GTSNPN; CDR2 reads SVGIG (reference sequence). CDR3 length equals 11 residues. The CDR3 coding sequence is TGTGCCTGGAGCATTGGTGCTAGCTACACCTTC. Protein: CAWSIGASYTF. The variable domain in full, completed from reference TRBV30 and TRBJ1-2, reads SQTIHQWPATLVQPVGSPLSLECTVEGTSNPNLYWYRQAAGRGLQLLFYSVGIGQISSEVPQNLSASRPQDRQFILSSKKLLLSDSGFYLCAWSIGASYTFGSGTRLTVV.

The rearrangement uses TRBV9 and TRBJ2-7; D remains unclear. This CDR3 has 13 residues. V was clipped by 3 bases and J by 6 bases, with 13 bases between them. Germline assignment: CDR1 SGDLS and CDR2 YYNGEE. The CDR3: CASSAAVQTEQYF. For the CDR3, the DNA is TGTGCCAGCAGCGCGGCGGTGCAGACCGAGCAGTACTTC.

The chain employs TRBV5-1 and TRBJ1-6, with 7 positions matching TRBD1. The CDR3 runs to 16 residues. V shed 4 bases, J shed 4 bases, and the junction held 8 bases outside the gene matches. Germline lookup yields CDR1 SGHRS and CDR2 YFSETQ. CDR3 residues: CASSRGTATYNSPLHF. The DNA for the CDR3 is TGCGCCAGCAGCCGCGGGACAGCGACTTATAATTCACCCCTCCACTTT.

This clone occurred once. The chain links TRBV28 to TRBJ2-7; D perhaps matches TRBD1 (6 bases). Germline V CDR1 and CDR2: MDHEN, SYDVKM. The ends were cut back, 2 bases at V and 5 bases at J, with 10 bases in the middle. The CDR3 length is 13 residues. The CDR3 DNA follows: TGTGCCAGCAGTTTACTTTCAGGGGACGAGCAGTACTTC. It specifies CASSLLSGDEQYF.

This clone was counted once. The V and J genes are TRBV10-3 and TRBJ2-7; D remains unclear. Per the germline V gene, CDR1 is ENHRY and CDR2 is SYGVKD. Trimming left V 10 bases short and J 1 base short, with 11 bases between. This CDR3 has 12 amino acids. CDR3 protein: CATATLSYEQYF. DNA for the CDR3: TGTGCCACCGCGACATTATCCTACGAGCAGTACTTC.

This clone was seen a handful of times. The V call is TRBV6-6, the J call TRBJ2-4, with D perhaps TRBD1 (5 bases). The CDR3 is 13 residues long. Per the germline V gene, CDR1 is MNHNY and CDR2 is SVGAGI (reference sequence). The V end lost 5 bases, the J end lost 8 bases, and 13 bases lay between the germline ends. The CDR3, as DNA: TGTGCCAGCAGTGACAACAGGAGAGACATTCAGTACTTC. Translation gives CASSDNRRDIQYF.

The gene calls are TRBV30 and TRBJ1-6; possibly TRBD1 for D (5 bases). The CDR3 length is 13 residues. Germline V gene lookup returns CDR1 GTSNPN and CDR2 SVGIG (reference sequence). V was pared by 1 base and J by 12 bases, with 13 bases between. The CDR3 nucleotides are TGTGCCTGGAGTGCCGGCGGGGACGGACCCCTCCACTTT. Translation: CAWSAGGDGPLHF.

This rearrangement joins TRBV7-3 to TRBJ2-2; TRBD2 matches at 11 bases. This CDR3 region has 19 residues. Germline loops: CDR1 SGHTA, CDR2 FQGTGA. With 2 bases clipped from V and 1 base from J, the junction kept 9 bases outside the gene matches. The CDR3 sequence: CASSLLSASGRKNTGELFF. CDR3 in DNA: TGTGCCAGCAGCTTACTCTCGGCTAGCGGGAGGAAGAACACCGGGGAGCTGTTTTTT.

This chain connects TRBV10-3 to TRBJ2-1; TRBD2 is a possible D gene (6 bases). The CDR3 is 15 amino acids. Germline V gene data show CDR1 as ENHRY and CDR2 as SYGVKD. Trimming stripped 6 bases from V and 5 bases from J, with 17 bases between. The CDR3 protein is CAIRDPGLTNNEQFF. CDR3 DNA sequence: TGTGCCATCAGAGACCCGGGACTGACAAACAATGAGCAGTTCTTC.

This clone was seen more than once but under ten times. This specimen includes other DNA sequences encoding the same CDR3. The chain has TRBV5-6 and TRBJ1-1; D call uncertain. V lost 3 bases and J lost 3, with 6 bases in between. This CDR3 contains 12 residues. CDR1 and CDR2 (germline): SGHDT, YYEEEE. CDR3 nucleotide sequence: TGTGCCAGCAGCTGGGGAGACACTGAAGCTTTCTTT. This gives the protein CASSWGDTEAFF. The full variable domain, in which reference TRBV5-6 and TRBJ1-1 provide the parts outside the CDR3, is DAGVTQSPTHLIKTRGQQVTLRCSPKSGHDTVSWYQQALGQGPQFIFQYYEEEERQRGNFPDRFSGHQFPNYSSELNVNALLLGDSALYLCASSWGDTEAFFGQGTRLTVV.